One sample yielded the 8 T cell receptor beta chains listed below, sequenced in a study of CD8 T cells in Susac syndrome. RNA totalling roughly 0.45 to 1 ug underwent reverse transcription with random hexamers. TCRdb recomputed calls from the immunoSEQ multiplex PCR reads with MiXCR, one row per CDR3 protein. Of tens of thousands of distinct CDR3 sequences listed, 85% to 95% are singletons. Sequencing input: CD4+ T cells from PBMCs. The receptors were sampled from a human donor with Susac syndrome.

This chain uses TRBV27 with TRBJ2-3, with TRBD2 as a possible D gene (5 bases). CDR1 is MNHEY and CDR2 is SMNVEV in the germline V gene (reference sequence). The V end lost 7 bases, the J end lost 2 bases, and 13 bases lay between the germline ends. The CDR3 length is 14 residues. The DNA of the CDR3 is TGTGCCAGCAATAAACTAGTGAACACAGATACGCAGTATTTT. This sequence encodes CASNKLVNTDTQYF.

The rearrangement links TRBV27 to TRBJ2-3; D possibly corresponds to TRBD2 (5 bases). Looked up from germline, CDR1 is MNHEY and CDR2 is SMNVEV (reference sequence). Deletions cut 3 bases from V and 1 base from J, with 8 bases between. CDR3 size: 14 residues. CDR3 bases: TGTGCCAGCAGTTTGTCGAGGGGCACAGATACGCAGTATTTT. Protein sequence: CASSLSRGTDTQYF.

The chain combines TRBV28 with TRBJ1-1; D unresolved. This CDR3 region has 14 residues. V was clipped by 5 bases and J by 1 base, with 11 bases between them. Germline loops: CDR1 MDHEN, CDR2 SYDVKM. CDR3 protein: CASSEFGRNTEAFF. CDR3 nucleotide sequence: TGTGCCAGCAGTGAGTTTGGCAGGAACACTGAAGCTTTCTTT.

The J gene is TRBJ1-1, the V gene TRBV29-1; D may be TRBD1 (5 bases). This CDR3 is built from 11 residues. The V end lost 6 bases, the J end lost 6 bases, and 11 bases lay between the germline ends. Germline-derived CDR1 and CDR2 are SQVTM and ANQGSEA. The CDR3 loop is CSVAQGPEAFF. The CDR3 DNA reads TGCAGCGTGGCTCAGGGACCTGAAGCTTTCTTT.

The rearrangement joins TRBV20-1 to TRBJ1-1, with D uncertain. CDR3 size: 12 residues. V lost 6 bases to trimming and J lost 1 base, with 9 bases between them. Germline loops: CDR1 DFQATT, CDR2 SNEGSKA (reference sequence). The CDR3 here is CSACKANTEAFF. The CDR3 DNA follows: TGCAGTGCATGTAAGGCGAACACTGAAGCTTTCTTT.

The V gene is TRBV20-1, the J gene TRBJ1-5; D gene uncertain. This CDR3 spans 13 amino acids. Germline V gene sequence: CDR1 DFQATT, CDR2 SNEGSKA (reference sequence). V was cut by 3 bases and J by 2 bases, with 8 bases left in between. The CDR3: CSASSLGNQPQHF. In DNA form, the CDR3 reads TGCAGTGCTAGCTCTCTGGGCAATCAGCCCCAGCATTTT.

The CDR3 is CASSRDLNTEAFF. The CDR3 coding sequence is TGTGCCAGCAGCCGAGACTTGAACACTGAAGCTTTCTTT. This rearrangement joins TRBV3-1 to TRBJ1-1; D not resolved. The CDR3 runs to 13 residues. Germline V gene data show CDR1 as LGHDT and CDR2 as YNNKEL (reference sequence). V lost 4 bases, J lost 0 bases, and 6 bases lay in between.

The V and J genes are TRBV6-6 and TRBJ2-7; no definite D call. The CDR3 runs to 13 residues. The V gene's germline CDR1 is MNHNY and CDR2 SVGAGI (reference sequence). V lost 2 bases, J lost 4 bases, and 9 bases lay in between. CDR3 sequence (DNA): TGTGCCAGCAGTTACGAAGGGATGTACGAGCAGTACTTC. Its translation is CASSYEGMYEQYF.